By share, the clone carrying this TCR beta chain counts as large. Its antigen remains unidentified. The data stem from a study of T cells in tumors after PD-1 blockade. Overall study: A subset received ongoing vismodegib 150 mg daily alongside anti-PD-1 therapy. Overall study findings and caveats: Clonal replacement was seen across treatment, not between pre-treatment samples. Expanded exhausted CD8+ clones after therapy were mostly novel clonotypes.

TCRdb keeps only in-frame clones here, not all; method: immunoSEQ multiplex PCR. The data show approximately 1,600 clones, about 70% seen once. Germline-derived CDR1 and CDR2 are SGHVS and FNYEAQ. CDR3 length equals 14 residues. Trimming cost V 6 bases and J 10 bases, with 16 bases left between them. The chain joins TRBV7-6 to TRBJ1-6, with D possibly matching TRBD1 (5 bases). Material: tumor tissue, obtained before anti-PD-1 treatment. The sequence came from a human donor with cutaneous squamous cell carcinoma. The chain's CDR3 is CASRTEGSESPLHF. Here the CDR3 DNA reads TGTGCCAGCAGGACGGAGGGGTCGGAATCACCCCTCCACTTT.